Presented here are 5 T cell receptor beta chains from one specimen sequenced in a study of OX40 agonist ivuxolimab in advanced cancers. Assay: immunoSEQ multiplex PCR; the TCRdb copy retains only in-frame clones and omits some. The table has approximately 94,000 clones, less than 95% seen once. Sequences were derived from CD4+ or CD8+ T cells sorted from blood, sampled in a trial of the OX40 agonist ivuxolimab. The receptors were gathered from an adult with an advanced solid tumor such as melanoma, head and neck, liver or kidney cancer.

The J gene is TRBJ1-2, the V gene TRBV6-1; D is undetermined. Looked up from germline, CDR1 is MNHNS and CDR2 is SASEGT. The CDR3 has 12 residues. V was shortened by 2 bases and J by 5 bases, with 6 bases between the two germline ends. This CDR3 is CASSELGYGYTF. CDR3 bases: TGTGCCAGCAGTGAACTGGGATATGGCTACACCTTC.

The chain carries TRBV19 and TRBJ1-3; D is perhaps TRBD1 (6 bases). Trimming removed 7 bases from V and 2 bases from J, with 12 bases in between. This CDR3 has 14 residues. The germline V gene has CDR1 LNHDA and CDR2 SQIVND (reference sequence). This CDR3 reads CASTQGGTGNTIYF. DNA for the CDR3: TGTGCCAGTACCCAAGGGGGGACTGGAAACACCATATATTTT.

V usage is TRBV19 and J usage is TRBJ1-1; D uncertain. Germline V lookup: CDR1 LNHDA, CDR2 SQIVND (reference sequence). Trimming took 3 bases from V and 0 from J, leaving 8 bases between them. The CDR3 runs to 14 residues. CDR3 sequence (DNA): TGTGCCAGTAGTATCATCGGGATGAACACTGAAGCTTTCTTT. Protein: CASSIIGMNTEAFF.

This sequence joins TRBV5-6 and TRBJ2-5, with D possibly matching TRBD1 (6 bases). From germline, CDR1 is SGHDT and CDR2 YYEEEE. The CDR3 contains 15 residues. V lost 1 base to trimming and J lost 2 bases, with 12 bases between them. The CDR3 is CASSLYTGWQETQYF. CDR3 in DNA: TGTGCCAGCAGCTTGTATACAGGGTGGCAAGAGACCCAGTACTTC.

V usage is TRBV5-6 and J usage is TRBJ1-4, with 9 bases matching TRBD1. The germline gives CDR1 SGHDT, CDR2 YYEEEE. The V and J ends lost 0 bases and 2 bases, in that order; junction bases with no gene match: 5. CDR3 size: 17 residues. DNA for the CDR3: TGTGCCAGCAGCTTGGTACAGGGGGCGAAGACTAATGAAAAACTGTTTTTT. This gives the protein CASSLVQGAKTNEKLFF.